The clone carrying this T cell receptor beta chain is large (0.1 to 1%) within its sample. Its cognate antigen is unknown. This sample is part of a study of circulating CD8 cells and anti-PD-1 response in melanoma. Study as a whole: Treatment was intravenous nivolumab at 3 mg/kg every 2 weeks.

The QIAseq Immune Repertoire TCR panel built the libraries from roughly 15 ng of total RNA. A single record per CDR3 protein comes from TCRdb applying MiXCR to the reads. The sample gives a few hundred distinct CDR3 sequences, 5.5% of which show up once; about two fifths is in the top ten. Per the germline V gene, CDR1 is GTSNPN and CDR2 is SVGIG (reference sequence). V dropped 3 bases and J dropped 16 bases, with 13 bases sitting between them. CDR3 length: 11 residues. Four subsets defined by PD-1 and/or TIGIT were sorted from live CD3+CD8+TCRalphabeta+ cells. General study findings and limits: Diversity ranked highest in DNEG and lowest in TIGIT subsets. Some patients were treatment-naive; others were previously treated.

The receptor was isolated from a human donor with melanoma. The chain uses TRBV30 and TRBJ1-6; D gene ambiguous. The source material was CD8+ T cells from PBMCs, sampled at baseline or after one month of anti-PD-1 therapy (not recorded which). CDR3: CAWRIGLVLHF. CDR3 in DNA: TGTGCCTGGAGGATCGGTCTGGTACTCCACTTT.